This TCR beta chain derives from a study of blood T cell repertoires in COVID-19. For the study at large: T cells, B-cell-depleted T cells, or PBMCs provided the cDNA or gDNA that served as material.

Produced via immunoSEQ multiplex PCR; TCRdb's table is partial and in-frame only. The table records 50,000 to 55,000 clones, 70% to 90% of them present only once. This TCR derives from a man aged 65-85 years with acute or convalescent COVID-19. The sequencing input was peripheral blood.

The CDR3 DNA reads TGTGCCAGCAGTTCATTAACAGGGGCTCAGCCCCAGCATTTT. Protein product: CASSSLTGAQPQHF. V and J are TRBV6-2 or TRBV6-3 and TRBJ1-5; 7 positions agree with TRBD1. Germline-derived CDR1 and CDR2 are MNHEY and SVGEGT. The ends lost 4 bases at V and 6 bases at J; junction bases unmatched: 6. This CDR3 has 14 residues.